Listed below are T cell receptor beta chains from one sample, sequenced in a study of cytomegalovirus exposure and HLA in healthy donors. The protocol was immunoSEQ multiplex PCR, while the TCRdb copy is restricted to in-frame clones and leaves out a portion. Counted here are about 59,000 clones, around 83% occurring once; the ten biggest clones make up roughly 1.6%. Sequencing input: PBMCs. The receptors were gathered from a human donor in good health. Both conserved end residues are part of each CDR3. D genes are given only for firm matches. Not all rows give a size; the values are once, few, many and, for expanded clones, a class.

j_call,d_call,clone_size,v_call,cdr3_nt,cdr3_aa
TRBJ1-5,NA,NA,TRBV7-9,TGTTCCAGCAGCGGGACGTCCGTAGGGGGGCCCCAGCATTTT,CSSSGTSVGGPQHF
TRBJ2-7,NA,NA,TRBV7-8,TGTGCCAGCAGCCCGAGCTCCTACGAGCAGTACTTC,CASSPSSYEQYF
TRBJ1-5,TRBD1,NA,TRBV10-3,TGTGCCATCAGTGATGTTTCCCGGACAGGGGTATCGGTGAATCAGCCCCAGCATTTT,CAISDVSRTGVSVNQPQHF
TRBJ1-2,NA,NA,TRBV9,TGTGCCAGCAGCGTAGCCGGGACTAACTATGGCTACACCTTC,CASSVAGTNYGYTF
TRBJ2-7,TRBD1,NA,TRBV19,TGTGCCAGTGGCGGGACAGGGGGTCGCGTCGCGGGGGAGCAGTACTTC,CASGGTGGRVAGEQYF
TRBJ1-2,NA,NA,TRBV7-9,TGTGCCAGCAGCCTTGTAATCTATGGCTACACCTTC,CASSLVIYGYTF
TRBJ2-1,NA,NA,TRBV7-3,TGTGCCAGCAGCCCCTCGGGGGGCATTTCGTATAAGCAGTTCTTC,CASSPSGGISYKQFF
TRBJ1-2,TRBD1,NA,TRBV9,TGTGCCAGCAGAGGAAACAGGGGAAGCTATGGCTACACCTTC,CASRGNRGSYGYTF
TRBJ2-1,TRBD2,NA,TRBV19,TGTGCCAGTAGTACAGCGGGGTACAATGAGCAGTTCTTC,CASSTAGYNEQFF
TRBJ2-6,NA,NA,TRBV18,TGTGCCAGCTCGGAGACTGGGGCCAACGTCCTGACTTTC,CASSETGANVLTF
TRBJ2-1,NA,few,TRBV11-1,TGTGCCAGCAGCCCCTCCTGGGTTTCCGGCAGGGAGCAGTTCTTC,CASSPSWVSGREQFF
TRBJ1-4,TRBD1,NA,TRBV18,TGTGCCAGCTCCCTTCGACAGGGGACGAATGAAAAACTGTTTTTT,CASSLRQGTNEKLFF
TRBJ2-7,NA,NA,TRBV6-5,TGCGCCAGCAGGTCGGACAACTCCTACGAGCAGTACTTC,CASRSDNSYEQYF
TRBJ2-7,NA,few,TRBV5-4,TGTGCCAGCAGCTTGGTGCAGGGACACTCCTACGAGCAGTACTTC,CASSLVQGHSYEQYF
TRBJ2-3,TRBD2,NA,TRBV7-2,TGTGCCAGCAGCTTATTTGGCGGGGGGGCTGGAGATACGCAGTATTTT,CASSLFGGGAGDTQYF
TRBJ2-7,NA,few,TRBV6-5,TGTGCCAGCAGTTACTCGGGCATCGGGGGCTCCTACGAGCAGTACTTC,CASSYSGIGGSYEQYF
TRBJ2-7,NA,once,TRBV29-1,TGCAGCGTTGAAATGGGAGACTCCTACGAGCAGTACTTC,CSVEMGDSYEQYF
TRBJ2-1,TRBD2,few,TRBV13,TGTGCCAGCAGCGCGGGGGGGACTTTCCGAACCGAGCAGTTCTTC,CASSAGGTFRTEQFF
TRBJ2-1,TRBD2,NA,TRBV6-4,TGTGCCAGCAGTGACTCGAGCCGGGGGGGCTACAATGAGCAGTTCTTC,CASSDSSRGGYNEQFF
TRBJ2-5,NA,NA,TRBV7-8,TGTGCCAGCAGCAAACAGGGTGGGGAGACCCAGTACTTC,CASSKQGGETQYF
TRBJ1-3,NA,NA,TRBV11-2,TGTGCCAGCAGCTTAGCTGTAGACACCATATATTTT,CASSLAVDTIYF
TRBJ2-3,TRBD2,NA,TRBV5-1,TGCGCCAGCAGCCCGGGGCAGAGCGGGAGCCAGCAGTATTTT,CASSPGQSGSQQYF